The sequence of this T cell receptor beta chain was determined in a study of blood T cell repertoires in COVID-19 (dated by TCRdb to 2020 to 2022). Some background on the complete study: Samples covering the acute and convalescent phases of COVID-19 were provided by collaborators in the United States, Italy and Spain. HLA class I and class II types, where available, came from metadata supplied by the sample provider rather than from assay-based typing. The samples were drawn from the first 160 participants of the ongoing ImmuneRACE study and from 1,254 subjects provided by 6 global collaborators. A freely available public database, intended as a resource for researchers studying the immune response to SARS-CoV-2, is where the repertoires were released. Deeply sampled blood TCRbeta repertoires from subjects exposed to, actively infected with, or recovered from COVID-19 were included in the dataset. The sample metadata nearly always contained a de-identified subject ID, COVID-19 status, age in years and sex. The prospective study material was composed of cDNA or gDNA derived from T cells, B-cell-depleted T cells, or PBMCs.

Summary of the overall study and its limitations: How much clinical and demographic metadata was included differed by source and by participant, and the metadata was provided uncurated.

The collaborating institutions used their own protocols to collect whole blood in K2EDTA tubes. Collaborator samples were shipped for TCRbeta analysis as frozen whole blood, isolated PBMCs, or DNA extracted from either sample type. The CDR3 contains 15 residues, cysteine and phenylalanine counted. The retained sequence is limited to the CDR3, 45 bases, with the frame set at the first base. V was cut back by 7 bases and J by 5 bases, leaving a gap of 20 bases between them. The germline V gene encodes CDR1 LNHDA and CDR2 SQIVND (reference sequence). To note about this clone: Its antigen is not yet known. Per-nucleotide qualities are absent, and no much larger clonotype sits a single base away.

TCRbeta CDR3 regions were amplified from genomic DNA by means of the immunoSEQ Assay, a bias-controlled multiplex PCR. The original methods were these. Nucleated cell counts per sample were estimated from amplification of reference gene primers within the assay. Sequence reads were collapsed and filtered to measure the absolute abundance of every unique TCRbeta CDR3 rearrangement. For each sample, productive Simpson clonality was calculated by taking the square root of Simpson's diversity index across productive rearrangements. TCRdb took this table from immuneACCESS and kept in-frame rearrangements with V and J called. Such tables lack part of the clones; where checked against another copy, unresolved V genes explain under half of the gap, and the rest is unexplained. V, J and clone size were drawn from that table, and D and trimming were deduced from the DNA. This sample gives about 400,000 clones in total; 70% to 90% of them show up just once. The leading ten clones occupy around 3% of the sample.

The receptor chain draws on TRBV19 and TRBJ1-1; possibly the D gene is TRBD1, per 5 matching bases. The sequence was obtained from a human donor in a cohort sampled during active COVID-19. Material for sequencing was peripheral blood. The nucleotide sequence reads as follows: TGTGCCAGTAAAACCAACTATCCGGGGGGGACTGAAGCTTTCTTT. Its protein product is CASKTNYPGGTEAFF.